A single sample is the source of the 28 T cell receptor beta chains below, sequenced in a study of blood T cell repertoires in COVID-19. Repertoires were generated with immunoSEQ multiplex PCR, while TCRdb's copy carries only in-frame clones and drops some. The top ten clones hold over 11% of a sample with about 60,000 clones, 70% to 90% of them seen once. The sample consisted of peripheral blood. The receptors derive from a woman aged 60-75 years with active COVID-19.

V usage is TRBV7-8 and J usage is TRBJ1-5; perhaps TRBD1 as D (6 bases). The germline V gene encodes CDR1 SGHVS and CDR2 FQNEAQ. CDR3 length equals 15 residues. V dropped 1 base and J dropped 1 base, with 8 bases sitting between them. CDR3 region: CASSLVGASNQPQHF. The CDR3 DNA follows: TGTGCCAGCAGCTTAGTGGGGGCGAGCAATCAGCCCCAGCATTTT.

The J gene is TRBJ2-1, the V gene TRBV7-2; D unclear. Germline V gives CDR1 SGHTA, CDR2 FQGNSA. The CDR3 has 15 residues. V was clipped by 1 base and J by 0 bases, with 7 bases between them. The CDR3 sequence: CASSLEYSSYNEQFF. The CDR3 DNA sequence: TGTGCCAGCAGCTTAGAGTATAGCTCCTACAATGAGCAGTTCTTC.

This chain links TRBV6-2 or TRBV6-3 with TRBJ2-1, with TRBD2 identical over 10 bases. This CDR3 contains 13 residues. J gave up 6 bases and V 6 bases, and 2 bases lay outside the gene matches. CDR1 and CDR2 from the germline V gene are MNHEY and SVGEGT. CDR3 bases: TGTGCCAGCAGGCCTAGCGGGGGCAATGAGCAGTTCTTC. Translated, it gives CASRPSGGNEQFF.

The rearrangement uses TRBV9 and TRBJ2-2; TRBD2 aligns across 10 bases. CDR1 is SGDLS and CDR2 is YYNGEE in the germline V gene. Germline trimming cut 4 bases from V and 0 bases from J; bases unmatched to any gene: 6. The CDR3 contains 17 residues. DNA of the CDR3: TGTGCCAGCAGCCTAGTAGCGGGGGGAGCGAACACCGGGGAGCTGTTTTTT. Protein sequence: CASSLVAGGANTGELFF.

This clone has more than one count but fewer than ten. The chain combines TRBV2 with TRBJ2-7; 7 bases line up with TRBD1. The CDR3 runs to 15 residues. Trimming took 6 bases from V and 5 from J; bases not matched to a gene: 13. Germline CDR1 and CDR2: SNHLY and FYNNEI. In DNA, the CDR3 is TGTGCCAGCAGACCCCCCCGGGACAGCTACCACGAGCAGTACTTC. Amino acids: CASRPPRDSYHEQYF.

V gene TRBV11-3 combines with J gene TRBJ2-5; possible D gene TRBD2, 5 bases. This CDR3 is 11 amino acids long. V was cut by 5 bases and J by 5 bases, with 6 bases left in between. Germline lookup yields CDR1 SGHNT and CDR2 YENEEA. The CDR3 DNA sequence: TGTGCCAGCAGCAGAGGGGAGACCCAGTACTTC. It encodes CASSRGETQYF.

J is TRBJ1-1 and V is TRBV12-3 or TRBV12-4; no clear D gene. Trimming removed 3 bases from V and 3 bases from J, with 2 bases in between. CDR3 size: 11 residues. The CDR3 is CASSFDTEAFF. CDR3 DNA: TGTGCCAGCAGTTTCGACACTGAAGCTTTCTTT.

The chain joins TRBV3-1 (or the pseudogene TRBV3-2) to TRBJ1-1; 8 bases are a match to TRBD1. The length of the CDR3 is 17 residues. Per germline, CDR1 LGHDT and CDR2 YNNKEL (reference sequence). V was pared by 2 bases and J by 0 bases, with 8 bases of the junction left unmatched. CDR3 DNA sequence: TGTGCCAGCAGCCAATCGCGGACAGGGTCCTTGAACACTGAAGCTTTCTTT. Translating gives CASSQSRTGSLNTEAFF.

This chain uses TRBV3-1 (or the pseudogene TRBV3-2) with TRBJ1-4; 7 bases are a match to TRBD1. Germline V gene sequence: CDR1 LGHDT, CDR2 YNNKEL (reference sequence). V lost 5 bases and J lost 2; bases outside the gene matches: 5. There are 15 residues in the CDR3. The CDR3 DNA reads TGTGCCAGCAGCGTTCAGGGGGTGACTAATGAAAAACTGTTTTTT. It specifies CASSVQGVTNEKLFF.

This rearrangement joins TRBV7-2 to TRBJ2-3, with 8 nucleotides matching TRBD2. Trimming took 8 bases from V and 6 from J; bases not matched to a gene: 13. The V gene's germline CDR1 is SGHTA and CDR2 FQGNSA. This CDR3 has 15 amino acids. As DNA, the CDR3 is TGTGCCAGCGTATTCATAGCGGGGTATGGGGATACGCAGTATTTT. It is translated as CASVFIAGYGDTQYF.

The chain uses TRBV3-1 (or the pseudogene TRBV3-2) and TRBJ2-2; 8 bases are shared with TRBD2. Germline CDR1 is LGHDT and CDR2 is YNNKEL (reference sequence). The CDR3 runs 16 residues. With V trimmed by 3 bases and J by 0 bases, 3 bases remained unmatched. The CDR3 coding sequence is TGTGCCAGCAGCCACCATAGCGGGGCGAACACCGGGGAGCTGTTTTTT. This sequence encodes CASSHHSGANTGELFF.

Concerning this clone itself: Other nucleotide sequences from this sample produce the same CDR3. The V call is TRBV30, the J call TRBJ1-6; a weak D match, TRBD1 (6 bases). CDR1 is GTSNPN and CDR2 is SVGIG in the germline V gene (reference sequence). The CDR3 has 13 amino acids. In nucleotides, the CDR3 is TGTGCTTGTCAGGGGTCCTATAATTCACCCCTCCACTTT. Its translation is CACQGSYNSPLHF.

As concerns this clone: The final CDR3 position lacks the conserved phenylalanine or tryptophan, pointing to a likely read error. The DNA is omitted, as the CDR3 cannot be located on it reliably, and the CDR3 follows TCRdb's listing. CDR3 region: CASTSGHA. The rearrangement joins TRBV23-1 to TRBJ2-7; TRBD1 was called by the table and not checked on the DNA. TRBV23-1 is assigned to the ORF class and has an uncertain function. The CDR3 sequence runs 8 residues, both termini included.

The CDR3: CASSSVPGLAGGQETQYF. CDR3 nucleotide sequence: TGTGCCAGCAGCTCAGTCCCGGGACTAGCGGGGGGGCAAGAGACCCAGTACTTC. The chain combines TRBV5-4 with TRBJ2-5; 16 bases are shared with TRBD2. The CDR3 loop spans 18 amino acids. Trimming removed 3 bases from V and 2 bases from J; junction bases left unmatched: 7. CDR1 and CDR2 (germline): SGHNT, YYREEE (reference sequence).

The V and J genes are TRBV10-2 and TRBJ2-3, with TRBD2 as a possible D gene (5 bases). Trimming pared 5 bases from V and 0 bases from J, leaving 15 bases between. The V gene's germline CDR1 is WSHSY and CDR2 SAAADI. The CDR3 runs 16 residues. In DNA form, the CDR3 reads TGCGCCAGCAGTCTGGGCGCGGGTGCTAGCACAGATACGCAGTATTTT. Protein product: CASSLGAGASTDTQYF.

This clone appeared a single time. The rearrangement links TRBV5-8 to TRBJ1-4; D might be TRBD1 (5 bases). CDR1 is SGHTS and CDR2 is YDEGEE in the germline V gene. Trimming removed 6 bases from V and 5 bases from J, with 17 bases in between. The CDR3 is 15 residues long. CDR3 protein: CASIRGGLLNEKLFF. CDR3 DNA: TGTGCCAGCATTCGGGGGGGACTACTGAATGAAAAACTGTTTTTT.

V is TRBV29-1 and J is TRBJ2-5; TRBD2 aligns across 14 bases. CDR1 SQVTM and CDR2 ANQGSEA come from the germline V gene. The V gene end was trimmed by 7 bases and the J gene end by 5 bases; junction bases not matched to a gene: 6. The CDR3 consists of 14 residues. In DNA form, the CDR3 reads TGCAGCGCATCCGGGACTAGCGGGGGTGAGACCCAGTACTTC. Amino acids: CSASGTSGGETQYF.

V usage is TRBV4-1 and J usage is TRBJ2-2, with D possibly TRBD1 on 6 matching bases. The CDR3 totals 18 residues. Per germline, CDR1 MGHRA and CDR2 YSYEKL. V was clipped by 0 bases and J by 1 base, with 15 bases between them. The CDR3 bases are TGCGCCAGCAGCCAAGAGGCAAGACAGGTTTTGAACACCGGGGAGCTGTTTTTT. Amino acid sequence: CASSQEARQVLNTGELFF.

This rearrangement joins TRBV7-2 to TRBJ2-7, with D unresolved. CDR1 is SGHTA, CDR2 FQGNSA, per germline. This CDR3 region has 15 residues. V lost 1 base and J lost 0, with 10 bases in between. CDR3: CASSLDFRSSYEQYF. As DNA, the CDR3 is TGTGCCAGCAGCTTAGACTTCCGGAGCTCCTACGAGCAGTACTTC.

The V call is TRBV29-1, the J call TRBJ2-6; D possibly corresponds to TRBD1 (6 bases). The CDR3 consists of 13 residues. Germline values: CDR1 SQVTM, CDR2 ANQGSEA. V lost 5 bases and J lost 4, with 9 bases in between. The CDR3 nucleotides read TGCAGCGTTCCAGGGGACGGGGCCAACGTCCTGACTTTC. Protein: CSVPGDGANVLTF.

The chain links TRBV20-1 to TRBJ2-7; TRBD2 matches at 7 bases. The germline V gene has CDR1 DFQATT and CDR2 SNEGSKA (reference sequence). Unmatched junction bases numbered 8, after V lost 3 bases and J lost 0 bases. The CDR3 runs 15 residues. The CDR3, as DNA: TGCAGTGCTAGTCTCGCGGGGGTTCTCTCCTACGAGCAGTACTTC. Amino acid sequence: CSASLAGVLSYEQYF.

The gene calls are TRBV5-1 and TRBJ2-1; 7 positions match TRBD1. The CDR3 runs to 20 residues. The ends lost 4 bases at V and 5 bases at J; junction bases unmatched: 24. Per germline, CDR1 SGHRS and CDR2 YFSETQ. CDR3: CASSAGAADQDRWFDNEQFF. The CDR3 coding sequence is TGCGCCAGCAGCGCTGGGGCGGCCGACCAGGACAGGTGGTTTGACAATGAGCAGTTCTTC.

The chain carries TRBV5-1 and TRBJ2-1, with 9 bases aligning to TRBD1. The CDR3 totals 16 residues. Germline CDR1 reads SGHRS; CDR2 reads YFSETQ. Trimming at V came to 4 bases and at J to 3 bases, leaving 8 bases not matched to a gene. The CDR3: CASSLRRTGDYNEQFF. CDR3 DNA: TGCGCCAGCAGCCTGCGACGGACAGGGGACTACAATGAGCAGTTCTTC.

The rearrangement links TRBV9 to TRBJ2-3; 8 bases map to TRBD2. Germline V lookup: CDR1 SGDLS, CDR2 YYNGEE. The CDR3 totals 16 residues. V trimming: 0 bases; J trimming: 5 bases; junction bases outside the gene matches: 8. CDR3 region: CASSVVPRGAGDTQYF. In nucleotides, the CDR3 is TGTGCCAGCAGCGTAGTCCCGCGGGGGGCCGGAGATACGCAGTATTTT.

The gene calls are TRBV2 and TRBJ2-7; 8 bases map to TRBD2. The CDR3 is 14 amino acids. With 7 bases clipped from V and 3 bases from J, the junction kept 8 bases outside the gene matches. Germline V gives CDR1 SNHLY, CDR2 FYNNEI. Here the CDR3 DNA reads TGTGCCAGCACGCGGGGGGTCCCGTACTACGAGCAGTACTTC. The encoded protein is CASTRGVPYYEQYF.

The chain recombines TRBV7-2 with TRBJ1-2, with a possible D match to TRBD1 (5 bases). The CDR3 is made up of 16 amino acids. Germline assignment: CDR1 SGHTA and CDR2 FQGNSA. V shed 5 bases and J shed 4 bases, with 20 bases lying between them. CDR3 amino acids: CASSRGTRGFGYGYTF. The CDR3 DNA follows: TGTGCCAGCAGCCGCGGGACGCGGGGATTTGGCTATGGCTACACCTTC. Full variable domain (missing parts from reference TRBV7-2 and TRBJ1-2): GAGVSQSPSNKVTEKGKDVELRCDPISGHTALYWYRQSLGQGLEFLIYFQGNSAPDKSGLPSDRFSAERTGGSVSTLTIQRTQQEDSAVYLCASSRGTRGFGYGYTFGSGTRLTVV.

The chain has TRBV29-1 and TRBJ1-2; TRBD1 is a possible D gene (5 bases). CDR1 is SQVTM, CDR2 ANQGSEA, per germline. Trimming stripped 7 bases from V and 7 bases from J, with 25 bases between. CDR3 length equals 15 residues. As DNA, the CDR3 is TGCAGCGACCGGGGCAGGGAGGGAGTGAGTAGTGGCTACACCTTC. Translated, it gives CSDRGREGVSSGYTF.

The chain carries TRBV5-1 and TRBJ2-2; the match to TRBD1 covers 8 bases. Looked up from germline, CDR1 is SGHRS and CDR2 is YFSETQ. The junction had 7 bases not matched to a gene; V was cut back by 5 bases and J by 4 bases. There are 15 residues in the CDR3. The chain's CDR3 is CASRTETGVTGELFF. Here the CDR3 DNA reads TGCGCCAGCAGAACGGAGACAGGGGTCACCGGGGAGCTGTTTTTT.